The sequence of this TCR beta chain was determined in a study of T cell responses to AZD1222 COVID-19 vaccine. The table came from immunoSEQ multiplex PCR; TCRdb's copy has only in-frame clones and leaves some out. The sample lists more than 150,000 clones; roughly 94% were seen once. Concerning this clone: Its antigen is still unknown.

V was trimmed by 0 bases and J by 7 bases, leaving 9 bases between them. Per the germline V gene, CDR1 is MNHEY and CDR2 is SVGAGI. The CDR3 has 13 residues. Study results and limitations: The number of AZD1222 recipients seropositive at baseline was only six.

The V call is TRBV6-5, the J call TRBJ1-1; D uncertain. This receptor was obtained from an adult who received the AZD1222 COVID-19 vaccine. The sample in question was peripheral blood, obtained 28 days after the second AZD1222 dose. The CDR3 region is CASSYSPGVEAFF. The DNA for the CDR3 is TGTGCCAGCAGTTACTCCCCTGGAGTTGAAGCTTTCTTT.